This TCR beta chain was captured in a study of blood T cell repertoires in COVID-19. The CDR3 sequence is 16 residues long. The V end was cut by 2 bases, the J end by 2 bases, with 15 bases between. Germline values: CDR1 MGHRA, CDR2 YSYEKL. The table came from immunoSEQ multiplex PCR; TCRdb's copy has only in-frame clones and leaves some out. In the table there are roughly 57,000 clones, about 87% of which are singletons. This rearrangement joins TRBV4-1 to TRBJ2-5, with D possibly being TRBD2 (7 bases). Source material: peripheral blood. The TCR comes from a man in his sixties with active or convalescent COVID-19. The chain's CDR3 is CASSQRGTTVQETQYF. CDR3 nucleotide sequence: TGCGCCAGCAGCCAAAGGGGGACTACTGTACAAGAGACCCAGTACTTC.